This record looks at one T cell receptor beta chain sequence and its context. The antigen is undetermined. V lost 3 bases, J lost 1 base, and 8 bases lay in between. The germline V gene has CDR1 WNHNN and CDR2 SYGVQD (reference sequence). CDR3 length: 14 amino acids. The record originates from a study of a mutant IDH1 vaccine in newly diagnosed glioma. Broader study findings: Vaccination elicited immune responses in roughly 93% of patients.

Time point specified: week 11, during vaccination. Each dose of the vaccine consisted of 300 ug of mutant IDH1 20-mer peptide, with topical imiquimod. Each of the donors came in with new WHO grade 3 or 4 astrocytomas that were IDH1-mutant and ATRX-lost. The data were produced by immunoSEQ multiplex PCR, yet TCRdb's version contains in-frame clones alone and is incomplete. The sample lists about 36,000 clones, 80% occurring once. V gene TRBV10-1 combines with J gene TRBJ2-3; D remains ambiguous. This sequence was found in a woman in her thirties with glioma. Some clones in this sample may be carry-over from other donors' samples. Sample: peripheral blood mononuclear cells (PBMCs), taken from a glioma patient whose treatment included an IDH1 peptide vaccine. The CDR3 coding sequence is TGCGCCAGCAGTGAAGTAACGGGCACAGATACGCAGTATTTT. Residues: CASSEVTGTDTQYF.